The rows below give T cell receptor beta chains drawn from one sample of a study of tumor-infiltrating lymphocytes in primary liver carcinoma. MiXCR was run by TCRdb on the multiplex PCR reads, yielding one entry per CDR3 protein. The sample consists of about 130,000 distinct CDR3 sequences, approximately 64% of them appearing once. The sequencing sample was made of liver tumor tissue from sampling region 3. Receptor source: a woman aged 55 to 70 with primary liver carcinoma and hepatitis B virus infection. Both conserved end residues are part of each CDR3. D genes are given only for firm matches. The listing skips clone size in some rows; elsewhere it reads once, few, many or a size class.

size | J | D | V | CDR3 | DNA
large | TRBJ2-7 | TRBD2 | TRBV11-2 | CASTTPGREARGEQYF | TGTGCCAGCACGACTCCTGGGCGGGAGGCAAGGGGGGAGCAGTACTTC
few | TRBJ1-5 | TRBD1 | TRBV7-9 | CASSAQGRQPQHF | TGTGCCAGCAGCGCACAGGGGCGGCAGCCCCAGCATTTT
- | TRBJ2-7 | TRBD1 | TRBV11-3 | CACSLGTGGSLRQYF | TGTGCCTGCAGCTTAGGGACAGGGGGCTCCCTCAGGCAGTACTTC
- | TRBJ2-1 | TRBD1 | TRBV11-3 | CANSIGGVNNEQFF | TGTGCCAACAGCATAGGGGGCGTAAACAATGAGCAGTTCTTC
- | TRBJ2-3 | TRBD2 | TRBV7-2 | CASRRGGSSTDTQYF | TGTGCCAGCAGGCGTGGCGGGAGCAGCACAGATACGCAGTATTTT
- | TRBJ2-7 | TRBD2 | TRBV5-1 | CASSLGASGEDEQYF | TGCGCCAGCAGCTTGGGCGCTAGCGGGGAGGACGAGCAGTACTTC
- | TRBJ1-1 | - | TRBV11-2 | CASSLEPTRGAFF | TGTGCCAGCAGCTTAGAGCCGACACGGGGGGCTTTCTTT
- | TRBJ2-1 | - | TRBV10-3 | CANTLGGDEQFF | TGTGCCAACACGCTAGGGGGGGATGAGCAGTTCTTC
- | TRBJ1-1 | - | TRBV2 | CASTVLSQGTEAFF | TGTGCCAGCACTGTACTAAGTCAGGGCACTGAAGCTTTCTTT
- | TRBJ2-4 | - | TRBV28 | CASSLGSINIQYF | TGTGCCAGCAGTTTAGGGTCTATAAACATTCAGTACTTC
- | TRBJ2-1 | - | TRBV11-3 | CAGSLGEVDEQFF | TGTGCCGGTAGCTTAGGGGAGGTAGATGAGCAGTTCTTC
- | TRBJ1-4 | - | TRBV5-1 | CASSSGPVGTNEKLFF | TGCGCCAGCAGCTCGGGCCCGGTCGGAACTAATGAAAAACTGTTTTTC
many | TRBJ2-1 | - | TRBV28 | CASSPRDISYNEQFF | TGTGCCAGCAGCCCTAGGGACATCTCCTACAATGAGCAGTTCTTC
once | TRBJ2-5 | - | TRBV11-2 | CDSTPPRLSGRETQYF | TGTGACAGCACCCCACCCAGGCTATCGGGAAGAGAGACCCAGTACTTC
- | TRBJ1-1 | - | TRBV6-5 | CASSYGRGFRTEVFF | TGTGCCAGCAGTTATGGTAGAGGATTCAGGACTGAAGTTTTCTTT
few | TRBJ2-7 | - | TRBV5-1 | CASSLDGPGTKYEQYF | TGCGCCAGCAGCTTGGACGGGCCAGGGACAAAATACGAGCAGTACTTC
- | TRBJ1-1 | - | TRBV12-3/TRBV12-4 | CASRADRGDNAEAFF | TGTGCCAGCAGAGCTGACAGAGGCGACAACGCTGAAGCTTTCTTT
- | TRBJ1-5 | - | TRBV21-1 | CASSKVGNSNQPQHF | TGTGCCAGCAGCAAAGTTGGGAATAGCAATCAGCCCCAGCATTTT
many | TRBJ2-2 | - | TRBV5-1 | CASSFQGNTGELFF | TGCGCCAGCAGCTTTCAGGGGAACACCGGGGAGCTGTTTTTT
- | TRBJ2-3 | - | TRBV6-5 | CASSRTGGTDAQYF | TGTGCCAGCAGCCGGACGGGGGGCACAGATGCGCAGTATTTT
- | TRBJ1-2 | - | TRBV7-2 | CASSPSPGNKDDYTF | TGTGCCAGCAGCCCAAGCCCAGGGAATAAGGATGACTACACCTTC
- | TRBJ1-2 | TRBD1 | TRBV11-3 | CASSLPIGGIGYTF | TGTGCAAGCAGCCTCCCGATAGGGGGCATTGGCTACACCTTC